This entry describes one TCR beta chain. Its antigen remains unknown. It was with 60 Vbeta and 13 Jbeta primers that the PCR ran. Only in-frame clones appear in the TCRdb table, and some are missing; sequencing was by immunoSEQ multiplex PCR. The sample carries roughly 150,000 clones, around 72% recorded once. The data are from a study of cytomegalovirus exposure and HLA in healthy donors. CDR1 and CDR2 from the germline V gene are SGHRS and YFSETQ. The CDR3 is 13 residues long. The V gene lost 1 base and the J gene lost 5 bases, with 7 bases spanning the gap. Overall study results and limits: Presence/absence analyses assumed roughly uniform sequencing depth across donors. In a later analysis, parvovirus B19, influenza, CMV and Epstein-Barr virus appeared linked to several top co-occurrence clusters.

What was sequenced was PBMCs. The rearrangement joins TRBV5-1 to TRBJ2-1; D may be TRBD2 (5 bases). The TCR originated in a man in his forties in good health and CMV-seronegative. The CDR3 region is CASSLSGNNEQFF. CDR3 sequence (DNA): TGCGCCAGCAGCTTGTCCGGGAACAATGAGCAGTTCTTC.